The 19 T cell receptor beta chains reported below all come from one sample, sequenced in a study of shared clonotypes between healthy human individuals (dated by TCRdb to about 2020). To prepare the library, the immunoSEQ multiplex PCR assay was applied. In TCRdb, the immuneACCESS table is reduced to in-frame sequences with V and J assigned. These tables do not hold every clone; where another copy was compared, an unresolved V gene accounts for under half, and the others remain unexplained. For this sample the table gives roughly 1,800,000 clones, of which approximately 95% were detected only once. The ten largest account for around 1% of the sample. CD8 naive samples were CD45RO-negative cells positively selected for CCR7, giving a CD45RA+CCR7+ population that excluded TemRA cells. The sample was naive CD8+ T cells sorted from blood. In light of the paper, this sample's cell subset or site label describes: CD45RA+CCR7+. Source of these receptors: a man aged 18 to 30 in good health.

This clone was picked up one time. This chain links TRBV28 with TRBJ2-5; D is unresolved. V was trimmed by 5 bases and J by 5 bases, leaving 9 bases between them. The CDR3 extends over 12 amino acids. The V gene's germline CDR1 is MDHEN and CDR2 SYDVKM. DNA of the CDR3: TGTGCCAGCAGTCCCGAGTTGGAGACCCAGTACTTC. Protein: CASSPELETQYF.

The chain is built from TRBV28 and TRBJ1-1; weak D call: TRBD1 (5 bases). CDR1 and CDR2 from the germline V gene are MDHEN and SYDVKM. The CDR3 runs 12 residues. The V and J ends lost 3 bases and 12 bases respectively, with 14 bases between them. The CDR3 reads CASSFGGVKTFF. The CDR3 nucleotides read TGTGCCAGCAGTTTTGGGGGAGTTAAAACTTTCTTT.

The CDR3 coding sequence is TGTGCCAGTAGTCCCGGGCCCTCCTATGGCTACACCTTC. The encoded protein is CASSPGPSYGYTF. The rearrangement uses TRBV19 and TRBJ1-2; D is ambiguous. Trimming took off 5 bases at V and 4 bases at J, with 11 bases between the two ends. Germline V CDR1 and CDR2: LNHDA, SQIVND (reference sequence). CDR3 length equals 13 residues.

The chain combines TRBV7-8 with TRBJ2-1; 11 bases match TRBD2. This CDR3 comprises 15 residues. V shed 1 base, J shed 7 bases, and the junction held 3 bases outside the gene matches. CDR1 SGHVS and CDR2 FQNEAQ come from the germline V gene. Here the CDR3 reads CASSLVAGGMNEQFF. CDR3 nucleotide sequence: TGTGCCAGCAGCTTAGTAGCGGGAGGGATGAATGAGCAGTTCTTC.

Notes on this clone: One junction end disagrees with the germline gene, perhaps due to a read error. J is TRBJ2-5 and V is TRBV4-1; maybe TRBD2 (5 bases). The V gene's germline CDR1 is MGHRA and CDR2 YSYEKL. The CDR3 has 13 amino acids. In DNA, the CDR3 is TGCGCCAGCAGCCAAGCTGGAGGAGAGTCCCAGTACTTC. Its translation: CASSQAGGESQYF.

The rearrangement uses TRBV28 and TRBJ2-7, with 8 bases aligning to TRBD1. The ends lost 3 bases at V and 4 bases at J; junction bases unmatched: 5. Germline CDR1 and CDR2: MDHEN and SYDVKM. The CDR3 sequence is 14 residues long. The CDR3: CASSFPGGEYEQYF. The DNA for the CDR3 is TGTGCCAGCAGTTTTCCAGGGGGCGAGTACGAGCAGTACTTC.

The genes are TRBV29-1 and TRBJ1-2; 7 bases align to TRBD1. The V and J ends lost 4 bases and 7 bases, in that order; junction bases with no gene match: 15. Germline loops: CDR1 SQVTM, CDR2 ANQGSEA. This CDR3 region has 15 residues. CDR3 DNA sequence: TGCAGCGTTGTCGGTGGACAGGCTATTTTGGGTGGCTACACCTTC. It is translated as CSVVGGQAILGGYTF. The entire variable domain, with the rest obtained from reference TRBV29-1 and TRBJ1-2, is as follows: SAVISQKPSRDICQRGTSLTIQCQVDSQVTMMFWYRQQPGQSLTLIATANQGSEATYESGFVIDKFPISRPNLTFSTLTVSNMSPEDSSIYLCSVVGGQAILGGYTFGSGTRLTVV.

This chain uses TRBV7-3 with TRBJ2-1; D is possibly TRBD1 or TRBD2 (6 bases each). Germline CDR1 is SGHTA and CDR2 is FQGTGA. The length of the CDR3 is 15 residues. The ends were cut back, 4 bases at V and 6 bases at J, with 16 bases in the middle. The CDR3 loop reads CASSSVGGAANEQFF. CDR3 sequence (DNA): TGTGCCAGCAGCTCTGTCGGGGGCGCAGCCAATGAGCAGTTCTTC.

The V gene is TRBV6-1, the J gene TRBJ1-1; 10 bases match TRBD1. CDR3 length equals 17 residues. V lost 3 bases, J lost 0 bases, and 7 bases stayed unmatched. CDR1 and CDR2 from the germline V gene are MNHNS and SASEGT. CDR3 residues: CASSEDRGSPMNTEAFF. For the CDR3, the DNA is TGTGCCAGCAGTGAGGACAGGGGGAGTCCTATGAACACTGAAGCTTTCTTT.

The J gene is TRBJ2-5, the V gene TRBV13; 10 nucleotides match TRBD1. CDR1 and CDR2 from the germline V gene are PRHDT and FYEKMQ (reference sequence). V was clipped by 0 bases and J by 9 bases; unmatched bases: 4. The CDR3 sequence is 14 residues long. CDR3 sequence: CASSLGGQGEAQYF. For the CDR3, the DNA is TGTGCCAGCAGCTTAGGCGGACAGGGGGAAGCCCAGTACTTC.

V is TRBV19 and J is TRBJ2-6; no clear D. Germline V CDR1 and CDR2: LNHDA, SQIVND (reference sequence). The CDR3 totals 13 residues. Trimming pared 7 bases from V and 4 bases from J, leaving 8 bases between. The CDR3 DNA is TGTGCCAGTATCGGCTTCGGGGCCAACGTCCTGACTTTC. This gives the protein CASIGFGANVLTF. Filled out from reference TRBV19 and TRBJ2-6, the complete variable domain reads DGGITQSPKYLFRKEGQNVTLSCEQNLNHDAMYWYRQDPGQGLRLIYYSQIVNDFQKGDIAEGYSVSREKKESFPLTVTSAQKNPTAFYLCASIGFGANVLTFGAGSRLTVL.

This clone is a singleton in its sample. V and J are TRBV7-8 and TRBJ2-2; maybe TRBD2 (5 bases). This CDR3 is 15 amino acids long. Germline V gene data show CDR1 as SGHVS and CDR2 as FQNEAQ. V was cut by 5 bases and J by 2 bases, with 12 bases left in between. The CDR3 here is CASSVSDFNTGELFF. The CDR3 bases are TGTGCCAGCAGCGTGTCGGACTTCAACACCGGGGAGCTGTTTTTT.

The chain joins TRBV4-1 to TRBJ2-7, with 7 nucleotides matching TRBD1. V lost 3 bases, J lost 0 bases, and 8 bases stayed unmatched. In germline, CDR1 is MGHRA, CDR2 YSYEKL. The CDR3 covers 16 residues. This CDR3 reads CASSHPGTVSSYEQYF. CDR3 nucleotides: TGCGCCAGCAGCCATCCCGGGACAGTGAGCTCCTACGAGCAGTACTTC.

This clone was seen a handful of times. The sample carries other DNA sequences with the same CDR3. The chain is built from TRBV13 and TRBJ1-5; D is unresolved. This CDR3 region has 12 residues. Trimming took off 0 bases at V and 3 bases at J, with 0 bases between the two ends. CDR1 is PRHDT and CDR2 is FYEKMQ in the germline V gene (reference sequence). The CDR3 reads CASSLGNQPQHF. As DNA, the CDR3 is TGTGCCAGCAGCTTAGGCAATCAGCCCCAGCATTTT.

V is TRBV11-2 and J is TRBJ2-3; 7 positions agree with TRBD2. Germline values: CDR1 SGHAT, CDR2 FQNNGV. The V segment lost 8 bases and the J segment 1 base; nucleotides outside the gene matches: 12. The CDR3 runs 16 residues. This chain's CDR3 is CASGDYGGLRTDTQYF. Here the CDR3 DNA reads TGTGCCAGCGGAGATTACGGGGGACTACGCACAGATACGCAGTATTTT.

The chain links TRBV2 to TRBJ1-1; D possibly corresponds to TRBD1 (6 bases). V was trimmed by 0 bases and J by 7 bases, leaving 12 bases between them. CDR3 size: 14 residues. The V gene's germline CDR1 is SNHLY and CDR2 FYNNEI. The CDR3, as DNA: TGTGCCAGCAGTGAAGCGTCGGTAGGGGGTGAAGCTTTCTTT. Translating it yields CASSEASVGGEAFF.

The chain links TRBV19 to TRBJ2-7; D not certain. Germline values: CDR1 LNHDA, CDR2 SQIVND (reference sequence). The CDR3 is 13 residues long. V shed 3 bases and J shed 2 bases, with 8 bases lying between them. CDR3 nucleotides: TGTGCCAGTAGTATCGACACCCCCTACGAGCAGTACTTC. Protein product: CASSIDTPYEQYF.

The count of this clone is one. The rearrangement links TRBV28 to TRBJ2-1, with 11 bases identical to TRBD2. CDR1 is MDHEN, CDR2 SYDVKM, per germline. The junction had 5 bases not matched to a gene; V was cut back by 7 bases and J by 6 bases. The CDR3 covers 14 residues. The CDR3 DNA sequence: TGTGCCAGCAACCTAGCGGGAGGTAGCAATGAGCAGTTCTTC. Encoded protein: CASNLAGGSNEQFF. Supplemented by reference TRBV28 and TRBJ2-1, the full variable domain reads DVKVTQSSRYLVKRTGEKVFLECVQDMDHENMFWYRQDPGLGLRLIYFSYDVKMKEKGDIPEGYSVSREKKERFSLILESASTNQTSMYLCASNLAGGSNEQFFGPGTRLTVL.

V usage is TRBV11-2 and J usage is TRBJ2-1, with D possibly being TRBD2 (5 bases). The CDR3 covers 15 residues. The germline V and J ends were trimmed by 4 bases and 3 bases, with 13 bases remaining between them. Germline assignment: CDR1 SGHAT and CDR2 FQNNGV. CDR3 in DNA: TGTGCCAGCAGCTCCACAGCGGTGTTCTACAATGAGCAGTTCTTC. It translates to CASSSTAVFYNEQFF.